The 27 T cell receptor beta chains in this list originate from one sample, sequenced in a study of spatial heterogeneity in lung cancer. Indicated time point: sample taken at primary tumor resection. Unsorted whole RNA from tumor, nontumor lung or frozen PBMC underwent sequencing. MiXCR, run by TCRdb on the 5' RACE reads, gives a single entry per CDR3 protein. The profile shows 80,000 to 95,000 distinct CDR3 sequences, around 9% of them singletons. The sample consisted of PBMCs, taken at surgery. The receptor source for this set is a male donor with early-stage non-small cell lung cancer.

Ten or more counts support this clonotype. The chain is built from TRBV2 and TRBJ1-3; D unresolved. The CDR3 runs to 16 residues. Trimming pared 5 bases from V and 5 bases from J, leaving 19 bases between. The germline CDR1 and CDR2 sequences are SNHLY and FYNNEI. CDR3 loop: CASSPPRVWGRNTIYF. In nucleotides, the CDR3 is TGTGCCAGCAGTCCCCCGCGGGTTTGGGGAAGAAACACCATATATTTT. Full variable domain (rest looked up from reference TRBV2 and TRBJ1-3): EPEVTQTPSHQVTQMGQEVILRCVPISNHLYFYWYRQILGQKVEFLVSFYNNEISEKSEIFDDQFSVERPDGSNFTLKIRSTKLEDSAMYFCASSPPRVWGRNTIYFGEGSWLTVV.

The chain employs TRBV3-1 and TRBJ1-1; TRBD1 aligns across 7 bases. J lost 3 bases, V lost 2 bases, and 9 bases had no gene match. CDR3 length: 16 amino acids. Per the germline V gene, CDR1 is LGHDT and CDR2 is YNNKEL (reference sequence). The CDR3 DNA reads TGTGCCAGCAGCCAACCTCACAGGGGAGGGGACACTGAAGCTTTCTTT. Its translation: CASSQPHRGGDTEAFF.

This clonotype has a count of ten or more. CDR3 sequence reads: CASSLWRLAGGPGELFF. In nucleotides, the CDR3 is TGTGCCAGCAGTTTATGGCGTCTAGCGGGAGGCCCCGGGGAGCTGTTTTTT. The V gene is TRBV28, the J gene TRBJ2-2, with 11 bases fitting TRBD2. J was trimmed by 6 bases and V by 0 bases; bases with no gene match: 6. The CDR3 loop spans 17 amino acids. Germline V gene lookup returns CDR1 MDHEN and CDR2 SYDVKM.

J is TRBJ2-1 and V is TRBV29-1; tentatively, D is TRBD1 (6 bases). V was clipped by 4 bases and J by 0 bases, with 13 bases between them. CDR1 is SQVTM, CDR2 ANQGSEA, per germline. This CDR3 has 15 amino acids. The CDR3 region is CSVAGTLSSYNEQFF. Here the CDR3 DNA reads TGCAGCGTTGCGGGGACATTGAGCTCCTACAATGAGCAGTTCTTC.

The V gene is TRBV5-1, the J gene TRBJ2-7, with 11 bases identical to TRBD2. The CDR3 consists of 16 residues. Germline assignment: CDR1 SGHRS and CDR2 YFSETQ. J was trimmed by 6 bases and V by 3 bases; bases with no gene match: 11. CDR3 protein: CASSSLAGAGEREQYF. The CDR3, as DNA: TGCGCCAGCAGCTCACTAGCGGGGGCCGGTGAACGCGAGCAGTACTTC. The variable domain in full, completed from reference TRBV5-1 and TRBJ2-7, reads KAGVTQTPRYLIKTRGQQVTLSCSPISGHRSVSWYQQTPGQGLQFLFEYFSETQRNKGNFPGRFSGRQFSNSRSEMNVSTLELGDSALYLCASSSLAGAGEREQYFGPGTRLTVT.

The rearrangement uses TRBV29-1 and TRBJ2-3, with unresolved D. Germline V lookup: CDR1 SQVTM, CDR2 ANQGSEA. V was pared by 5 bases and J by 4 bases, with 16 bases between. This CDR3 comprises 14 residues. The CDR3: CSVLRQAGADTQYF. The CDR3 DNA reads as TGCAGCGTTCTGCGGCAGGCCGGCGCAGATACGCAGTATTTT.

This clonotype has a count of ten or more. The J gene is TRBJ2-6, the V gene TRBV28; no definite D call. V was pared by 6 bases and J by 4 bases, with 13 bases between. The CDR3 sequence is 15 residues long. Germline V CDR1 and CDR2: MDHEN, SYDVKM. The CDR3 DNA follows: TGTGCCAGCAGCCTAAGTGCTCTCGGGGCCAACGTCCTGACTTTC. Residues: CASSLSALGANVLTF.

There are many counts of this clonotype. The V gene is TRBV20-1, the J gene TRBJ2-7, with 7 nucleotides matching TRBD2. This CDR3 spans 15 amino acids. In germline, CDR1 is DFQATT, CDR2 SNEGSKA (reference sequence). V shed 0 bases, J shed 2 bases, and the junction held 7 bases outside the gene matches. The CDR3 here is CSARDREGGTYEQYF. As DNA, the CDR3 is TGCAGTGCTAGAGATCGTGAGGGAGGGACCTACGAGCAGTACTTC.

This clonotype was recorded many times. The V gene is TRBV20-1, the J gene TRBJ2-1; D gene unclear. Per germline, CDR1 DFQATT and CDR2 SNEGSKA (reference sequence). V was pared by 0 bases and J by 5 bases, with 11 bases between. The CDR3 has 14 amino acids. The CDR3 protein is CSARDLRNHNEQFF. The CDR3 nucleotides read TGCAGTGCTAGAGATCTGCGAAACCACAATGAGCAGTTCTTC.

The V and J genes are TRBV5-1 and TRBJ1-1; D possibly corresponds to TRBD1 (6 bases). V was cut by 4 bases and J by 3 bases, with 13 bases left in between. Germline V lookup: CDR1 SGHRS, CDR2 YFSETQ. The CDR3 totals 14 residues. CDR3 loop: CASSVLQGDTEAFF. Written as DNA, the CDR3 is TGCGCCAGCAGCGTGTTACAGGGAGACACTGAAGCTTTCTTT. The full variable domain, its missing parts supplied by reference TRBV5-1 and TRBJ1-1, is KAGVTQTPRYLIKTRGQQVTLSCSPISGHRSVSWYQQTPGQGLQFLFEYFSETQRNKGNFPGRFSGRQFSNSRSEMNVSTLELGDSALYLCASSVLQGDTEAFFGQGTRLTVV.

This chain uses TRBV12-3 or TRBV12-4 with TRBJ2-1; 7 bases agree with TRBD2. The CDR3 extends over 12 amino acids. V was clipped by 6 bases and J by 9 bases; unmatched bases: 5. CDR3 sequence (DNA): TGTGCCAGCAGCTTGCGGGAGTCTGAGCAGTTCTTC. Translation gives CASSLRESEQFF.

Remarks on this clonotype: At one end, the junction sequence differs from germline, possibly due to a read error. The rearrangement joins TRBV18 to TRBJ2-1, with 8 bases that match TRBD1. Germline V gene data show CDR1 as KGHSH and CDR2 as LQKENI. This CDR3 region has 15 residues. CDR3 DNA: TGTGCCAGCTCACCCGCAGGGGGCGTTTACAGTGAGCAGTTCTTC. Translated, it gives CASSPAGGVYSEQFF.

Comments on this clonotype: The final CDR3 position lacks the conserved phenylalanine or tryptophan, pointing to a likely read error. The chain is built from TRBV20-1 and TRBJ2-2; 7 bases line up with TRBD1. The CDR3 covers 14 residues. Germline V gene lookup returns CDR1 DFQATT and CDR2 SNEGSKA (reference sequence). The ends lost 6 bases at V and 9 bases at J; junction bases unmatched: 13. CDR3 coding DNA: TGCAGTGCCGAGCGGACAGGACGCTCTAGGGAGCTGTTTTCT. Its protein is CSAERTGRSRELFS.

There are many counts of this clonotype. The CDR3 region is CASSPHRDPSTGELFF. The CDR3 coding sequence is TGCGCCAGCAGCCCCCACAGGGACCCGAGCACCGGGGAGCTGTTTTTT. This chain links TRBV5-1 with TRBJ2-2, with a tentative D call TRBD1 (6 bases). V was pared by 4 bases and J by 4 bases, with 17 bases between. CDR3 length: 16 residues. The germline V gene encodes CDR1 SGHRS and CDR2 YFSETQ. Complete variable domain (other parts from reference TRBV5-1 and TRBJ2-2): KAGVTQTPRYLIKTRGQQVTLSCSPISGHRSVSWYQQTPGQGLQFLFEYFSETQRNKGNFPGRFSGRQFSNSRSEMNVSTLELGDSALYLCASSPHRDPSTGELFFGEGSRLTVL.

V and J are TRBV27 and TRBJ2-4; D perhaps matches TRBD2 (5 bases). This CDR3 comprises 15 residues. CDR1 is MNHEY, CDR2 SMNVEV, per germline (reference sequence). The V and J ends lost 5 bases and 7 bases respectively, with 18 bases between them. In DNA form, the CDR3 reads TGTGCCAGCAGTCCTCGGACTGGAGCCGGCAACATTCAGTACTTC. This gives the protein CASSPRTGAGNIQYF.

This clonotype was seen more than once but under ten times. The J gene is TRBJ1-1, the V gene TRBV15, with TRBD1 as a possible D gene (5 bases). Looked up from germline, CDR1 is LNHNV and CDR2 is YYDKDF (reference sequence). V lost 0 bases, J lost 1 base, and 12 bases lay in between. The CDR3 covers 16 residues. The CDR3 region is CATSRDWPGKNTEAFF. Here the CDR3 DNA reads TGTGCCACCAGCAGAGATTGGCCAGGGAAGAACACTGAAGCTTTCTTT.

The chain couples TRBV28 to TRBJ2-5; no clear D. This CDR3 comprises 15 residues. Per the germline V gene, CDR1 is MDHEN and CDR2 is SYDVKM. The V gene lost 2 bases and the J gene lost 5 bases, with 15 bases spanning the gap. The CDR3: CASSLVPGSGETQYF. The DNA of the CDR3 is TGTGCCAGCAGTTTAGTCCCAGGCTCCGGGGAGACCCAGTACTTC. Full variable domain (missing parts from reference TRBV28 and TRBJ2-5): DVKVTQSSRYLVKRTGEKVFLECVQDMDHENMFWYRQDPGLGLRLIYFSYDVKMKEKGDIPEGYSVSREKKERFSLILESASTNQTSMYLCASSLVPGSGETQYFGPGTRLLVL.

This clonotype was recorded many times. The chain combines TRBV12-3 or TRBV12-4 with TRBJ1-1; no reliable D call. The CDR3 spans 14 residues. The V end lost 2 bases, the J end lost 0 bases, and 7 bases lay between the germline ends. The CDR3 region has the DNA TGTGCCAGCAGTTTACAAGAACTGAACACTGAAGCTTTCTTT. This sequence encodes CASSLQELNTEAFF.

This clonotype was detected many times. The V gene is TRBV29-1, the J gene TRBJ2-5; 7 nucleotides agree with TRBD2. Germline values: CDR1 SQVTM, CDR2 ANQGSEA. Trimming took 2 bases from V and 4 from J; bases not matched to a gene: 1. This CDR3 contains 12 residues. The CDR3 loop is CSVESSGETQYF. DNA for the CDR3: TGCAGCGTTGAATCTAGCGGAGAGACCCAGTACTTC.

This clonotype was counted a few times. CDR3 coding DNA: TGTGCCAGCAGCCCATGGACTAGCGGGGCCAATGAGCAGTTCTTC. It specifies CASSPWTSGANEQFF. This chain connects TRBV7-2 to TRBJ2-1, with TRBD2 identical over 12 bases. The V and J ends lost 5 bases and 6 bases, in that order; junction bases with no gene match: 5. The V gene's germline CDR1 is SGHTA and CDR2 FQGNSA. This CDR3 spans 15 amino acids.

The chain combines TRBV7-2 with TRBJ2-5; D is unclear. V was trimmed by 10 bases and J by 5 bases, leaving 14 bases between them. The CDR3 runs to 12 residues. CDR1 is SGHTA, CDR2 FQGNSA, per germline. This CDR3 is CAITLTGETQYF. The CDR3, as DNA: TGTGCCATCACCCTGACTGGGGAGACCCAGTACTTC.

This clonotype was recorded at least ten times. This chain joins TRBV18 and TRBJ1-1; 7 nucleotides match TRBD1. J gave up 8 bases and V 3 bases, and 6 bases lay outside the gene matches. Germline V lookup: CDR1 KGHSH, CDR2 LQKENI. This CDR3 comprises 13 residues. The CDR3 nucleotides are TGTGCCAGCTCACCGGGATCGGACAGGGAAGCTTTCTTT. This gives the protein CASSPGSDREAFF.

V gene TRBV5-4 combines with J gene TRBJ1-1, with TRBD1 matching 7 bases. This CDR3 comprises 17 residues. With 1 base clipped from V and 0 bases from J, the junction kept 9 bases outside the gene matches. CDR1 SGHNT and CDR2 YYREEE come from the germline V gene (reference sequence). The CDR3 nucleotides are TGTGCCAGCAGCTTGTCGTCAGGGGGGAGCATGAACACTGAAGCTTTCTTT. It yields the protein CASSLSSGGSMNTEAFF.

In its sample, this clonotype was seen a few times. This chain joins TRBV7-2 and TRBJ1-5, with D maybe TRBD1 (6 bases). V shed 1 base and J shed 3 bases, with 16 bases lying between them. This CDR3 spans 17 amino acids. CDR1 SGHTA and CDR2 FQGNSA come from the germline V gene. CDR3 sequence (DNA): TGTGCCAGCAGCTTAGGCGGCTCTCAGGGGATCAATCAGCCCCAGCATTTT. Protein product: CASSLGGSQGINQPQHF.

This chain uses TRBV5-1 with TRBJ1-1; 8 bases are a match to TRBD1. In germline, CDR1 is SGHRS, CDR2 YFSETQ. Trimming took 4 bases from V and 1 from J; bases not matched to a gene: 3. This CDR3 spans 14 amino acids. The chain's CDR3 is CASSRTGRNTEAFF. The CDR3, as DNA: TGCGCCAGCAGCAGGACAGGGAGGAACACTGAAGCTTTCTTT.

Ten or more counts support this clonotype. V and J are TRBV12-3 or TRBV12-4 and TRBJ2-1; D is unclear. V dropped 2 bases and J dropped 4 bases, with 12 bases sitting between them. CDR3 length equals 15 residues. The CDR3 loop is CASSLRPGRYNEQFF. The CDR3 DNA reads TGTGCCAGCAGTTTACGCCCAGGTCGATACAATGAGCAGTTCTTC.

The table lists this clonotype with many counts. The chain employs TRBV29-1 and TRBJ2-3, with TRBD2 matching 9 bases. CDR3 length: 15 amino acids. Unmatched junction bases numbered 8, after V lost 6 bases and J lost 1 base. Germline CDR1 reads SQVTM; CDR2 reads ANQGSEA. The CDR3 protein is CSVGGTSGRTDTQYF. The CDR3 coding sequence is TGCAGCGTGGGGGGAACTAGCGGGCGCACAGATACGCAGTATTTT.